What follows is one T cell receptor (beta chain) and its context. Seattle's enrolled individuals joined amid active infection and were then monitored longitudinally. The data derive from a study of blood T cell repertoires in COVID-19. Background on the study: Both acute and convalescent COVID-19 samples were obtained from the United States, Italy and Spain. The cDNA or gDNA used as material had been derived from T cells, B-cell-depleted T cells, or PBMCs.

As originally analysed: How many nucleated cells were present was estimated from reference gene primer amplification. Sequencing was performed with immunoSEQ multiplex PCR; in TCRdb, only in-frame clones are kept and a portion is missing. V, J and clone size reflect that table, while D and trimming were determined from the DNA. The profile shows about 82,000 clones, roughly 80% of them singletons. The V gene's germline CDR1 is LNHDA and CDR2 SQIVND (reference sequence). The junction had 5 bases not matched to a gene; V was cut back by 1 base and J by 5 bases. The CDR3 spans 15 residues. This TCR came from a man aged 55 to 69 with COVID-19, enrolled during active disease. Material for sequencing was peripheral blood. This chain connects TRBV19 to TRBJ2-1; 7 bases agree with TRBD1. The CDR3 DNA sequence: TGTGCCAGTAGTATAGGTGGACAGGTCCACAATGAGCAGTTCTTC. The encoded protein is CASSIGGQVHNEQFF.